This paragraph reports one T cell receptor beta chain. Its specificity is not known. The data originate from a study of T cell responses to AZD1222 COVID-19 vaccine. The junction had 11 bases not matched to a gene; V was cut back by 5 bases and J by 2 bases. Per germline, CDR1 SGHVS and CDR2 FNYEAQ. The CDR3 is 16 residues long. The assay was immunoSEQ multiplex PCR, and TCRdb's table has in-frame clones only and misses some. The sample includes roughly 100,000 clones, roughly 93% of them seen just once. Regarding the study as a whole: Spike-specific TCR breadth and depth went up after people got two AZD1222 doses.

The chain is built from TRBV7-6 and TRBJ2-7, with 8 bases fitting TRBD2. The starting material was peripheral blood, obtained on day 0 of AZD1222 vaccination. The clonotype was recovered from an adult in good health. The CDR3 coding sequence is TGTGCCAGCAGCCTCGGCGGGGGGCAGACCGCCTACGAGCAGTACTTC. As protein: CASSLGGGQTAYEQYF.